Listed here are 12 T cell receptor beta chains from one sample, sequenced in a study of early T cells in non-severe SARS-CoV-2 infection. Each CDR3 protein is one row after TCRdb ran MiXCR on the 5' RACE reads. The sample holds tens of thousands of distinct CDR3 sequences, 14% to 15% seen once. The sequencing input was whole blood. The receptors were sampled from an adult who was a healthcare worker with PCR-confirmed SARS-CoV-2 infection or an uninfected control (not recorded which).

This clonotype was seen a few times. V usage is TRBV28 and J usage is TRBJ2-3; D gene ambiguous. Trimming took off 2 bases at V and 6 bases at J, with 15 bases between the two ends. This CDR3 is 15 amino acids long. In germline, CDR1 is MDHEN, CDR2 SYDVKM. This CDR3 is CASSLLRRLGDTQYF. In DNA form, the CDR3 reads TGTGCCAGCAGTTTACTTCGCAGGCTCGGGGATACGCAGTATTTT.

CDR3: CASRSGRGTEAFF. In nucleotides, the CDR3 is TGTGCCAGCCGCTCGGGCAGGGGCACTGAAGCTTTCTTT. The V and J genes are TRBV5-4 and TRBJ1-1; D might be TRBD1 (6 bases). The CDR3 has 13 amino acids. V shed 7 bases and J shed 4 bases, with 14 bases lying between them. The germline V gene has CDR1 SGHNT and CDR2 YYREEE (reference sequence).

In its sample, this clonotype was seen a few times. This sequence joins TRBV6-6 and TRBJ1-1, with D hard to call. Trimming removed 2 bases at V and 4 bases at J, with 14 bases between. Germline CDR1 MNHNY, CDR2 SVGAGI (reference sequence). The CDR3 is 15 amino acids. The CDR3 DNA reads as TGTGCCAGCAGTTACACCCTCGACTGGCCCACTGAAGCTTTCTTT. Translated, it gives CASSYTLDWPTEAFF.

The rearrangement uses TRBV20-1 and TRBJ2-7; D might be TRBD2 (6 bases). The V end lost 6 bases, the J end lost 2 bases, and 14 bases lay between the germline ends. Germline CDR1 and CDR2: DFQATT and SNEGSKA (reference sequence). The CDR3 covers 13 residues. CDR3 bases: TGCAGTGCCCATTGGAGGGGAGCCTACGAGCAGTACTTC. This gives the protein CSAHWRGAYEQYF.

The chain combines TRBV20-1 with TRBJ2-7; D not certain. CDR3 length: 15 amino acids. Germline V CDR1 and CDR2: DFQATT, SNEGSKA (reference sequence). Trimming left V 4 bases short and J 5 bases short, with 21 bases between. CDR3 residues: CSATNRLRTWNEQYF. DNA for the CDR3: TGCAGTGCTACTAACCGCCTACGTACATGGAACGAGCAGTACTTC.

The genes are TRBV6-2 or TRBV6-3 and TRBJ2-3, with TRBD2 as a possible D gene (6 bases). Germline V gives CDR1 MNHEY, CDR2 SVGEGT. Trimming took off 2 bases at V and 2 bases at J, with 8 bases between the two ends. The CDR3 sequence is 14 residues long. The CDR3 spells CASSYAGHTDTQYF. The CDR3 nucleotides are TGTGCCAGCAGTTACGCGGGGCACACAGATACGCAGTATTTT.

The chain combines TRBV14 with TRBJ2-7; 10 bases are shared with TRBD1. The CDR3 covers 15 residues. Germline assignment: CDR1 SGHDN and CDR2 FVKESK. The junction had 7 bases not matched to a gene; V was cut back by 5 bases and J by 3 bases. CDR3 DNA: TGTGCCAGCAGCTCCCCGGGACAGGGGATCTACGAGCAGTACTTC. The encoded protein is CASSSPGQGIYEQYF.

The chain joins TRBV5-1 to TRBJ2-5; TRBD2 aligns across 7 bases. Germline V gives CDR1 SGHRS, CDR2 YFSETQ. V lost 4 bases to trimming and J lost 0 bases; unmatched junction nucleotides: 3. The CDR3 spans 14 residues. DNA for the CDR3: TGCGCCAGCAGCCCGGCGGGAGACCAAGAGACCCAGTACTTC. It encodes CASSPAGDQETQYF.

V usage is TRBV28 and J usage is TRBJ1-1; D call uncertain. The germline V and J ends were trimmed by 3 bases and 3 bases, with 5 bases remaining between them. The CDR3 length is 12 residues. Germline V gene data show CDR1 as MDHEN and CDR2 as SYDVKM. The chain's CDR3 is CASSLADTEAFF. CDR3 nucleotides: TGTGCCAGCAGTTTGGCGGACACTGAAGCTTTCTTT.

This clonotype turned up a few times. This chain uses TRBV7-6 with TRBJ2-7; no clear D. Germline loops: CDR1 SGHVS, CDR2 FNYEAQ. This CDR3 contains 15 residues. V lost 2 bases, J lost 2 bases, and 13 bases lay in between. The DNA of the CDR3 is TGTGCCAGCAGCTTAAATCCCGGCGCTGCCTACGAGCAGTACTTC. Protein sequence: CASSLNPGAAYEQYF.

The chain links TRBV4-3 to TRBJ1-3; D not resolved. Trimming pared 1 base from V and 2 bases from J, leaving 6 bases between. Germline CDR1 reads LGHNA; CDR2 reads YSLEER. The CDR3 has 14 residues. CDR3 DNA: TGCGCCAGCAGCCAAGTCGTAACTGGAAACACCATATATTTT. Translated, it gives CASSQVVTGNTIYF.

There are a few counts of this clonotype. The chain links TRBV5-4 to TRBJ2-5; 9 nucleotides match TRBD2. The length of the CDR3 is 15 residues. The trim removed 3 bases at V and 7 bases at J, leaving 10 bases unmatched. Germline V gives CDR1 SGHNT, CDR2 YYREEE (reference sequence). CDR3: CASSSESGRSGTQYF. DNA of the CDR3: TGTGCCAGCAGCTCGGAAAGCGGGAGGTCCGGGACCCAGTACTTC.